This TCR beta chain emerged from a study of T-cell reconstitution after alpha-beta-depleted transplantation in children. Study-wide results and caveats: At around two months after transplant, the alpha-beta T cells were reportedly derived from several hundred expanded clones that came from non-depleted graft cells. The authors attributed T-cell counts and diversity one year after transplant mostly to newly produced T cells. Some patients showed high day-60 TCRbeta diversity, which derived from surviving recipient T cells and thymic progenitors.

V lost 4 bases, J lost 4 bases, and 20 bases lay in between. The CDR3 has 16 residues. Per germline, CDR1 SGHRS and CDR2 YFSETQ. A TCRbeta library incorporating unique molecular identifiers was prepared. TCRdb recomputed calls from the PCR reads with MiXCR, one row per CDR3 protein. The sample lists 130,000 to 150,000 distinct CDR3 sequences, about 9% seen once, with 15% to 20% in the top ten. Many counts were recorded for this clonotype. What it recognizes is unknown. The origin of this receptor is a female patient between 2 and 10 years old who had a stem cell transplant for congenital amegakaryocytic thrombocytopenia, so the T cells may come from the graft donor. Sequenced here: PBMCs, mostly from graft donor cells, sampled 180 days after TCRalphabeta/CD19-depleted stem cell transplant. The rearrangement joins TRBV5-1 to TRBJ1-2, with D maybe TRBD1 (6 bases). CDR3 sequence reads: CASSDHLQGLPYGYTF. Here the CDR3 DNA reads TGCGCCAGCAGCGACCATTTACAGGGTCTTCCCTATGGCTACACCTTC.